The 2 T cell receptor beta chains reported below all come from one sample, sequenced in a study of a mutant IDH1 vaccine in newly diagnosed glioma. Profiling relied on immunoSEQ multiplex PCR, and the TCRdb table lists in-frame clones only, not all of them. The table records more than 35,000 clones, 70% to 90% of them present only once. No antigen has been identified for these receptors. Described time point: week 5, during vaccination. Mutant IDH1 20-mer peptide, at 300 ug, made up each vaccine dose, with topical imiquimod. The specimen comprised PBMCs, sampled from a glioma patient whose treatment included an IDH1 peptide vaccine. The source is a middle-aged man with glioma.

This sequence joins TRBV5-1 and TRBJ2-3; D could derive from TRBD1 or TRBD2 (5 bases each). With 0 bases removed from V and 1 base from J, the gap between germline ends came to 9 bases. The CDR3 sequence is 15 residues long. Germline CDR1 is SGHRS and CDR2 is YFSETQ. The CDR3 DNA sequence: TGCGCCAGCAGCTTGGGGGGGACCGGCACAGATACGCAGTATTTT. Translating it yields CASSLGGTGTDTQYF. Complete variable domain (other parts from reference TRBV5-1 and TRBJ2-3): KAGVTQTPRYLIKTRGQQVTLSCSPISGHRSVSWYQQTPGQGLQFLFEYFSETQRNKGNFPGRFSGRQFSNSRSEMNVSTLELGDSALYLCASSLGGTGTDTQYFGPGTRLTVL.

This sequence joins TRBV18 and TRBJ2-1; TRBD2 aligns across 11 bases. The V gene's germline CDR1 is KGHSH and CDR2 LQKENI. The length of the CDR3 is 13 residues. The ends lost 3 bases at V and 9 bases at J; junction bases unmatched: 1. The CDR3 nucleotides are TGTGCCAGCTCACCTAGCGGGAGGGCTGAGCAGTTCTTC. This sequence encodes CASSPSGRAEQFF.